Below are 26 T cell receptor beta chains sequenced from a single sample in a study of shared clonotypes between healthy human individuals. Terminally differentiated effector memory CD45RA+ cells were excluded by CCR7 positive selection of CD45RO-negative cells. Method: immunoSEQ multiplex PCR; TCRdb's copy keeps in-frame clones and lacks some. The sample has just over 2,000,000 clones; 85% to 95% are singletons. Sequencing input: naive CD8+ T cells sorted from blood. These receptor sequences come from a man younger than 35 in good health.

This CDR3 is CASSNLVPATNEKLFF. The CDR3 nucleotides are TGTGCCAGCAGTAACTTAGTCCCCGCAACTAATGAAAAACTGTTTTTT. The chain is built from TRBV27 and TRBJ1-4, with unresolved D. The V and J ends lost 5 bases and 0 bases respectively, with 13 bases between them. Per germline, CDR1 MNHEY and CDR2 SMNVEV (reference sequence). The CDR3 runs 16 residues.

Note on this clone: At one end, the junction sequence differs from germline, possibly due to a read error. This chain links TRBV7-7 with TRBJ2-7, with D hard to call. The CDR3 is 14 amino acids. Germline loops: CDR1 SSHAT, CDR2 FNYEAQ (reference sequence). The CDR3 here is CASSLIGRSYEQYF. CDR3 DNA: TGTGCTAGCAGCTTAATTGGCCGCTCCTACGAGCAGTACTTC.

The chain couples TRBV27 to TRBJ2-1; 14 bases line up with TRBD2. Germline lookup yields CDR1 MNHEY and CDR2 SMNVEV (reference sequence). V gave up 6 bases and J gave up 7 bases; unmatched junction bases: 8. This CDR3 is built from 16 residues. Here the CDR3 reads CASSLTSGGARNEQFF. As DNA, the CDR3 is TGTGCCAGCAGCCTGACTAGCGGGGGGGCAAGGAATGAGCAGTTCTTC.

V and J are TRBV5-4 and TRBJ2-5; D perhaps matches TRBD2 (6 bases). Germline assignment: CDR1 SGHNT and CDR2 YYREEE (reference sequence). The CDR3 sequence is 13 residues long. Trimming removed 6 bases from V and 3 bases from J, with 12 bases in between. As DNA, the CDR3 is TGTGCCAGCAAGTTCACGGGGGAAGAGACCCAGTACTTC. Translated, it gives CASKFTGEETQYF.

This clone was detected a few times. Different DNA sequences within this sample yield the same CDR3. The chain combines TRBV7-9 with TRBJ2-5; TRBD2 is a possible D gene (5 bases). Germline V lookup: CDR1 SEHNR, CDR2 FQNEAQ (reference sequence). V was shortened by 1 base and J by 5 bases, with 11 bases between the two germline ends. CDR3 size: 14 residues. The CDR3 bases are TGTGCCAGCAGCTTAGGTCCGGGCGGGGAGACCCAGTACTTC. It is translated as CASSLGPGGETQYF.

The rearrangement links TRBV5-8 to TRBJ1-5; TRBD1 might be the D (5 bases). From germline, CDR1 is SGHTS and CDR2 YDEGEE. V was clipped by 4 bases and J by 2 bases, with 16 bases between them. CDR3 length: 16 residues. In DNA form, the CDR3 reads TGTGCCAGCAGCGCCCGACGCCAAGGGGGCAATCAGCCCCAGCATTTT. It encodes CASSARRQGGNQPQHF. The full variable domain, with the rest looked up from reference TRBV5-8 and TRBJ1-5, is EAGVTQSPTHLIKTRGQQATLRCSPISGHTSVYWYQQALGLGLQFLLWYDEGEERNRGNFPPRFSGRQFPNYSSELNVNALELEDSALYLCASSARRQGGNQPQHFGDGTRLSIL.

V is TRBV6-1 and J is TRBJ1-4; no definite D call. V lost 5 bases and J 7 bases, leaving 14 bases between the germline ends. This CDR3 has 14 amino acids. Germline CDR1 MNHNS, CDR2 SASEGT. CDR3 protein: CASSQTRLGEKLFF. The CDR3 DNA follows: TGTGCCAGCAGTCAGACCCGTCTCGGTGAAAAACTGTTTTTT.

With respect to this clone: This CDR3 is also generated by other DNA sequences in the sample. The chain joins TRBV27 to TRBJ2-5; no firm D call. Per germline, CDR1 MNHEY and CDR2 SMNVEV (reference sequence). This CDR3 contains 11 residues. V shed 4 bases and J shed 2 bases, with 2 bases lying between them. CDR3 sequence reads: CASSSQETQYF. Written as DNA, the CDR3 is TGTGCCAGCAGTTCTCAAGAGACCCAGTACTTC.

V and J are TRBV9 and TRBJ2-5; 11 positions agree with TRBD2. Germline trimming cut 0 bases from V and 7 bases from J; bases unmatched to any gene: 5. Germline lookup yields CDR1 SGDLS and CDR2 YYNGEE. CDR3 length: 15 residues. The CDR3, as DNA: TGTGCCAGCAGCGTAGCTCCGGGACTAGCGGCGACCCAGTACTTC. It specifies CASSVAPGLAATQYF.

The chain recombines TRBV15 with TRBJ1-4; TRBD1 is a possible D gene (5 bases). The CDR3 consists of 14 residues. V shed 5 bases and J shed 5 bases, with 12 bases lying between them. Germline V gives CDR1 LNHNV, CDR2 YYDKDF (reference sequence). CDR3 region: CATSPGPGNEKLFF. CDR3 DNA: TGTGCCACCAGCCCAGGGCCGGGCAATGAAAAACTGTTTTTT. Based on the CDR3 plus reference TRBV15 and TRBJ1-4, the full variable domain is DAMVIQNPRYQVTQFGKPVTLSCSQTLNHNVMYWYQQKSSQAPKLLFHYYDKDFNNEADTPDNFQSRRPNTSFCFLDIRSPGLGDTAMYLCATSPGPGNEKLFFGSGTQLSVL.

This clone has only one observation. Within the sample, other DNA sequences also encode this same CDR3. The chain couples TRBV9 to TRBJ2-7, with a tentative D call TRBD2 (5 bases). CDR3 length equals 14 residues. Germline V lookup: CDR1 SGDLS, CDR2 YYNGEE. Trimming removed 3 bases from V and 1 base from J, with 11 bases in between. The CDR3 here is CASSDRDSSYEQYF. The CDR3 coding sequence is TGTGCCAGCAGCGACCGGGATTCATCCTACGAGCAGTACTTC.

This chain links TRBV6-5 with TRBJ1-6; D is ambiguous. V was clipped by 4 bases and J by 12 bases, with 7 bases between them. The CDR3 covers 11 residues. Germline CDR1 reads MNHEY; CDR2 reads SVGAGI. CDR3: CASSSGIPLHF. The DNA for the CDR3 is TGTGCCAGCAGTTCTGGTATACCCCTCCACTTT.

The chain uses TRBV7-8 and TRBJ1-5; D uncertain. With 1 base removed from V and 9 bases from J, the gap between germline ends came to 4 bases. This CDR3 contains 11 residues. Germline V gene sequence: CDR1 SGHVS, CDR2 FQNEAQ. This chain's CDR3 is CASSLGGPQHF. The CDR3 DNA is TGTGCCAGCAGCTTAGGGGGGCCCCAGCATTTT.

V and J are TRBV5-1 and TRBJ2-5; TRBD1 aligns across 8 bases. CDR3 size: 14 residues. Germline V gives CDR1 SGHRS, CDR2 YFSETQ. Trimming at V came to 4 bases and at J to 3 bases, leaving 5 bases not matched to a gene. The CDR3 here is CASSLQGAKETQYF. CDR3 DNA: TGCGCCAGCAGCCTCCAGGGGGCGAAAGAGACCCAGTACTTC.

The DNA of the CDR3 is TGTGCCAGCAGCGGTCGGGCAGCCGACTACGAGCAGTACTTC. Encoded protein: CASSGRAADYEQYF. The rearrangement uses TRBV7-9 and TRBJ2-7; D unresolved. Trimming pared 5 bases from V and 3 bases from J, leaving 14 bases between. The CDR3 sequence is 14 residues long. Germline V CDR1 and CDR2: SEHNR, FQNEAQ (reference sequence).

This chain joins TRBV27 and TRBJ2-2; 11 bases line up with TRBD2. With V trimmed by 6 bases and J by 7 bases, 10 bases remained unmatched. CDR1 is MNHEY, CDR2 SMNVEV, per germline (reference sequence). The CDR3 consists of 16 residues. CDR3 residues: CASRRLTSGVDGELFF. CDR3 DNA sequence: TGTGCCAGCAGAAGATTGACTAGCGGGGTGGACGGGGAGCTGTTTTTT.

CDR3 sequence: CASSLRGLNTEAFF. In nucleotides, the CDR3 is TGTGCCAGCAGCCTGAGGGGGCTGAACACTGAAGCTTTCTTT. The chain joins TRBV6-5 to TRBJ1-1, with 7 bases lining up with TRBD1. Germline loops: CDR1 MNHEY, CDR2 SVGAGI. After removal of 6 bases from V and 0 bases from J, the junction contained 4 bases not matched to a gene. The CDR3 totals 14 residues.

V usage is TRBV5-5 and J usage is TRBJ2-7; D not resolved. Germline V gene sequence: CDR1 SGHKS, CDR2 YYEKEE (reference sequence). This CDR3 comprises 13 residues. Trimming cost V 2 bases and J 4 bases, with 10 bases left between them. For the CDR3, the DNA is TGTGCCAGCAGCTTCAGCCCCAAGTACGAGCAGTACTTC. Translating it yields CASSFSPKYEQYF.

For this clone: Other DNA sequences in the sample encode the same CDR3. The J gene is TRBJ2-7, the V gene TRBV7-6; TRBD1 agrees at 11 bases. V lost 4 bases, J lost 1 base, and 3 bases stayed unmatched. The CDR3 is 15 residues long. The germline V gene encodes CDR1 SGHVS and CDR2 FNYEAQ. CDR3 residues: CASSSGTGGSYEQYF. CDR3 bases: TGTGCCAGCAGCTCCGGGACAGGGGGATCCTACGAGCAGTACTTC.

The chain joins TRBV29-1 to TRBJ2-5; D perhaps matches TRBD1 (6 bases). Germline assignment: CDR1 SQVTM and CDR2 ANQGSEA. V was shortened by 7 bases and J by 2 bases, with 11 bases between the two germline ends. This CDR3 is built from 12 residues. Written as DNA, the CDR3 is TGCAGCGCCGGGACACCTCAAGAGACCCAGTACTTC. Its protein is CSAGTPQETQYF. Looking up the rest from reference TRBV29-1 and TRBJ2-5 gives the full variable domain: SAVISQKPSRDICQRGTSLTIQCQVDSQVTMMFWYRQQPGQSLTLIATANQGSEATYESGFVIDKFPISRPNLTFSTLTVSNMSPEDSSIYLCSAGTPQETQYFGPGTRLLVL.

The J gene is TRBJ2-2, the V gene TRBV9; 10 bases map to TRBD1. Germline-derived CDR1 and CDR2 are SGDLS and YYNGEE. After removal of 0 bases from V and 0 bases from J, the junction contained 8 bases not matched to a gene. The CDR3 extends over 19 amino acids. The CDR3 protein is CASSVGRTGGSANTGELFF. CDR3 nucleotide sequence: TGTGCCAGCAGCGTAGGCAGGACAGGGGGATCGGCGAACACCGGGGAGCTGTTTTTT.

This rearrangement joins TRBV4-3 to TRBJ2-1, with 9 bases fitting TRBD2. V trimming: 1 base; J trimming: 7 bases; junction bases outside the gene matches: 11. The CDR3 is 17 residues long. Germline CDR1 is LGHNA and CDR2 is YSLEER. The CDR3 sequence is CASSQVVAGEGTNEQFF. In DNA form, the CDR3 reads TGCGCCAGCAGCCAAGTCGTAGCGGGAGAGGGAACGAATGAGCAGTTCTTC.

The rearrangement uses TRBV4-3 and TRBJ2-5; possibly TRBD2 for D (6 bases). The V end lost 4 bases, the J end lost 1 base, and 13 bases lay between the germline ends. Germline CDR1 LGHNA, CDR2 YSLEER. The CDR3 is 15 residues long. CDR3 sequence (DNA): TGCGCCAGCAGCCGGTTGTTGGGGGGCCAAGAGACCCAGTACTTC. Its protein product is CASSRLLGGQETQYF.

A remark on this clone: Other DNA sequences in the sample encode the same CDR3. The V and J genes are TRBV19 and TRBJ2-1; D call uncertain. V was clipped by 3 bases and J by 2 bases, with 8 bases between them. The length of the CDR3 is 14 residues. Germline V gene data show CDR1 as LNHDA and CDR2 as SQIVND (reference sequence). This CDR3 is CASSIGETYNEQFF. DNA of the CDR3: TGTGCCAGTAGTATCGGCGAGACCTACAATGAGCAGTTCTTC.

The rearrangement joins TRBV9 to TRBJ1-1; 7 bases match TRBD1. The CDR3 sequence is 17 residues long. With 4 bases clipped from V and 6 bases from J, the junction kept 18 bases outside the gene matches. The V gene's germline CDR1 is SGDLS and CDR2 YYNGEE. CDR3 protein: CASSPRVEGASLAEAFF. Written as DNA, the CDR3 is TGTGCCAGCAGCCCTCGGGTGGAGGGGGCGTCTTTGGCTGAAGCTTTCTTT. The whole variable domain, filled in from reference TRBV9 and TRBJ1-1, reads DSGVTQTPKHLITATGQRVTLRCSPRSGDLSVYWYQQSLDQGLQFLIQYYNGEERAKGNILERFSAQQFPDLHSELNLSSLELGDSALYFCASSPRVEGASLAEAFFGQGTRLTVV.

This clone was recorded only once. Within the sample, other DNA sequences also encode this same CDR3. This chain links TRBV6-6 with TRBJ1-5; D gene uncertain. The V and J ends lost 6 bases and 5 bases respectively, with 14 bases between them. This CDR3 is 14 amino acids long. Germline V gives CDR1 MNHNY, CDR2 SVGAGI (reference sequence). Here the CDR3 reads CASSSRGADQPQHF. The DNA of the CDR3 is TGTGCCAGCAGCTCCCGTGGTGCAGATCAGCCCCAGCATTTT.